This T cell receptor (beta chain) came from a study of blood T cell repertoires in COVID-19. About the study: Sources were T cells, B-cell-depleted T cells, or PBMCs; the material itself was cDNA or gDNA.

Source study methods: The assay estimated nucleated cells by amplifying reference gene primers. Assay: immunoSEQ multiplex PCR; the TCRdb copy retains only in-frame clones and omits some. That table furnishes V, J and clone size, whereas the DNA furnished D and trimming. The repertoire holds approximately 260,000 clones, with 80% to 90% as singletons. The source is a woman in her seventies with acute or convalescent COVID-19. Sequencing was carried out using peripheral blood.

CDR3 bases: TGTGCCAGCAGCTCCCGGAGTTCCTACGAGCAGTACTTC. Its translation: CASSSRSSYEQYF. This chain links TRBV5-6 with TRBJ2-7; no clear D. Germline lookup yields CDR1 SGHDT and CDR2 YYEEEE. The V end lost 3 bases, the J end lost 1 base, and 8 bases lay between the germline ends. The CDR3 is 13 amino acids.